The rows below give T cell receptor beta chains drawn from one sample of a study of cytomegalovirus exposure and HLA in healthy donors. Method: immunoSEQ multiplex PCR; TCRdb's copy keeps in-frame clones and lacks some. The sample contains under 200,000 clones, about 82% of which appear only once. Sequenced sample: PBMCs. These receptors all stem from a woman aged 25-40 years in good health and CMV-seropositive. Both conserved end residues are part of each CDR3. A D gene is named only where the DNA matches it firmly. Size is omitted from some rows. Given values are once, few, many or a class for expanded clones.

length	size	D	J	V	DNA	CDR3
14	-	-	TRBJ2-1	TRBV19	TGTGCCAGTAGTGGCGGAGCCTTAAACAATGAGCAGTTCTTC	CASSGGALNNEQFF
16	-	TRBD1	TRBJ1-1	TRBV5-1	TGCGCCAGTACACCCGGGACAGGGTATTGGGGCACTGAAGCTTTCTTT	CASTPGTGYWGTEAFF
15	-	-	TRBJ1-2	TRBV5-4	TGTGCCAGCAGCCCAGAGCGGGCCTCTAACTATGGCTACACCTTC	CASSPERASNYGYTF
17	-	-	TRBJ1-1	TRBV19	TGTGCCAGTAGTACCGCCCCTTCGAGGACGGGGATTGGTGAAGCTTTCTTT	CASSTAPSRTGIGEAFF
16	once	TRBD1	TRBJ1-3	TRBV18	TGTGCCAGCTCACCTCAACAGGGGGCTGGAGGAAACACCATATATTTT	CASSPQQGAGGNTIYF
16	-	-	TRBJ1-5	TRBV6-6	TGTGCCAGCCAGGGGAGGGACACGGGAATATTTCAGCCCCAGCATTTT	CASQGRDTGIFQPQHF
11	-	-	TRBJ1-2	TRBV7-9	TGTGCCAGCAGCTCGGGTGGTGGCTACACCTTC	CASSSGGGYTF
15	-	TRBD2	TRBJ2-3	TRBV28	TGTGCCACCCTAGCGGGCGGGGGGGCAGGTGATACGCAGTATTTT	CATLAGGGAGDTQYF
15	-	-	TRBJ1-5	TRBV5-1	TGCGCCAGCAGCTTATACGGGGAAAGCAATCAGCCCCAGCATTTT	CASSLYGESNQPQHF
15	few	TRBD1	TRBJ1-6	TRBV10-3	TGTGCCATCAGTGTGGAGGGGGCGCATAATTCACCCCTCCACTTT	CAISVEGAHNSPLHF
13	-	-	TRBJ1-2	TRBV6-5	TGTGCCAGCAGCTATTTACAGTCCTATGGCTACACCTTC	CASSYLQSYGYTF
15	-	-	TRBJ1-2	TRBV27	TGTGCCAGCAGATTCGAGGGGCGAGGGGGCTATGGCTACACCTTC	CASRFEGRGGYGYTF
15	few	-	TRBJ1-5	TRBV19	TGTGCCAGTAGTCCAGGTATTCTTTTCGAGCAGCCCCAGCATTTT	CASSPGILFEQPQHF
18	-	TRBD2	TRBJ2-2	TRBV7-2	TGTGCCAGCAGCTTAGCCGCGGGGGGCCACCCGAACACCGGGGAGCTGTTTTTT	CASSLAAGGHPNTGELFF
16	-	-	TRBJ1-4	TRBV27	TGTGCCAGCAGTTTATCGATAGGGAGATCTAATGAAAAACTGTTTTTT	CASSLSIGRSNEKLFF
13	-	TRBD1	TRBJ2-7	TRBV7-8	TGTGCCAGCAGCTTACAAGGGGGCGACGAGCAGTACTTC	CASSLQGGDEQYF
16	-	TRBD1	TRBJ1-3	TRBV5-1	TGCGCCAGCAGCTTGGCCCAGGGGGCGTACGGAAACACCATATATTTT	CASSLAQGAYGNTIYF
14	-	-	TRBJ2-7	TRBV11-2	TGTGCCAGCAGCCGAACCAGGGATGGCTACGAGCAGTACTTC	CASSRTRDGYEQYF
15	once	TRBD1	TRBJ1-5	TRBV6-5	TGTGCCAGCAAACTCCGGGACAGGAACAATCAGCCCCAGCATTTT	CASKLRDRNNQPQHF
15	-	TRBD1	TRBJ1-1	TRBV6-5	TGTGCCAGCACTCGGACAGGGGGTAGGAACACTGAAGCTTTCTTT	CASTRTGGRNTEAFF
14	-	-	TRBJ2-7	TRBV27	TGTGCCAGCAGACAGGGATATGCCTTCTACGAGCAGTACTTC	CASRQGYAFYEQYF
13	-	-	TRBJ2-4	TRBV6-5	TGTGCCAGCAGATTGACAGTTCGGGACATTCAGTACTTC	CASRLTVRDIQYF
15	-	-	TRBJ1-4	TRBV5-6	TGTGCCAGCAGCTTCACAGGGACCCTAGGTGAAAAACTGTTTTTT	CASSFTGTLGEKLFF
15	-	TRBD2	TRBJ2-1	TRBV5-1	TGCGCCAGCAGCCCAACTAGCGGGGGCTACAATGAGCAGTTCTTC	CASSPTSGGYNEQFF
14	-	-	TRBJ1-2	TRBV9	TGTGCCAGCAGCGTAGATAGTGGCAGGGCAAGCTACACCTTC	CASSVDSGRASYTF
15	-	-	TRBJ2-3	TRBV5-6	TGTGCCAGCAGCTTGGCCAGGGGAAGCACAGATACGCAGTATTTT	CASSLARGSTDTQYF
13	-	TRBD1	TRBJ2-7	TRBV6-1	TGTGCCAGCGCCCGGGACAGGGGGCACGAGCAGTACTTC	CASARDRGHEQYF
15	-	TRBD1	TRBJ2-7	TRBV28	TGTGCCAGCAGTTTATCCGAGACAGGGAATAACGAGCAGTACTTC	CASSLSETGNNEQYF
12	-	-	TRBJ1-6	TRBV6-5	TGTGCCAGCTCTATCGATAATTCACCCCTCCACTTT	CASSIDNSPLHF
15	few	-	TRBJ1-2	TRBV19	TGTGCCAGTAAACCGGGAGTTACTTACAACTATGGCTACACCTTC	CASKPGVTYNYGYTF
13	-	TRBD1	TRBJ1-2	TRBV29-1	TGCAGCTCTTTTCGGACAGGGGGAAGTGGCTACACCTTC	CSSFRTGGSGYTF
16	-	-	TRBJ1-5	TRBV9	TGTGCCAGCAGCGTAGACGCGAGGAGGCGCAATCAGCCCCAGCATTTT	CASSVDARRRNQPQHF
15	-	TRBD1	TRBJ1-2	TRBV5-4	TGTGCCAGCAGCTTGGCAGGGACAGCTTACTATGGCTACACCTTC	CASSLAGTAYYGYTF
13	few	-	TRBJ1-2	TRBV27	TGTGCCAGCAGGCCAGGACTGAGCTATGGCTACACCTTC	CASRPGLSYGYTF
16	few	-	TRBJ1-1	TRBV4-3	TGCGCCAGCAGCCAAGGAGTAGGGGCGTCGAACACTGAAGCTTTCTTT	CASSQGVGASNTEAFF
18	-	-	TRBJ1-2	TRBV4-2	TGTGCCAGCAGCCAAGATCCTCAAGCGGCAGGACTAAACTATGGCTACACCTTC	CASSQDPQAAGLNYGYTF
13	-	-	TRBJ2-7	TRBV19	TGTGCCAGTAGTCGGGGGTTCTCCTACGAGCAGTACTTC	CASSRGFSYEQYF
14	-	-	TRBJ1-1	TRBV27	TGTGCCAGCAGCCTCGACCTGACCGGGGGTGAAGCTTTCTTT	CASSLDLTGGEAFF
15	-	TRBD1	TRBJ2-5	TRBV5-1	TGCGCCAGCAGCTTAGCCGGACAGGGGGAAGAGACCCAGTACTTC	CASSLAGQGEETQYF
16	-	TRBD1	TRBJ1-2	TRBV7-9	TGTTCCAGCAGCTCCCCATCAACAGGGGGCAACTATGGCTACACCTTC	CSSSSPSTGGNYGYTF
13	-	-	TRBJ2-1	TRBV4-2	TGTGCCAGCAGCCAAAGAAGGGGCAGTGAGCAGTTCTTC	CASSQRRGSEQFF
14	-	TRBD1	TRBJ2-5	TRBV6-1	TGTGCCAGCAGTTTGTTTAGGGGGCTGGAGACCCAGTACTTC	CASSLFRGLETQYF
18	-	TRBD2	TRBJ2-3	TRBV4-1	TGCGCCAGCAGCCAAGCTACTAGCGGGGGCCCTAGCACAGATACGCAGTATTTT	CASSQATSGGPSTDTQYF
15	-	TRBD1	TRBJ2-7	TRBV12-5	TGTGCTAGTGGGTCCCCGGGACAGGGGACCTACGAGCAGTACTTC	CASGSPGQGTYEQYF
16	-	TRBD1	TRBJ2-2	TRBV5-4	TGTGCCAGCAGCTTGCCCCGACAGGGGGCGAACGGGGAGCTGTTTTTT	CASSLPRQGANGELFF
16	-	TRBD1	TRBJ2-5	TRBV7-6	TGTGCCAGCAGCTTAGCGACACAGGGGGCGGGAGAGACCCAGTACTTC	CASSLATQGAGETQYF
18	-	-	TRBJ2-3	TRBV23-1	TGCGCCAGCAATGGAGGGGAGGAGGAGGCCTATCGCACAGATACGCAGTATTTT	CASNGGEEEAYRTDTQYF